One sample yielded the 27 T cell receptor beta chains listed below, sequenced in a study of cytomegalovirus exposure and HLA in healthy donors (TCRdb year 2017). Libraries came from the immunoSEQ multiplex PCR assay. The multiplex PCR relied on a mix of 60 forward primers for TCR Vbeta segments and 13 reverse primers for TCR Jbeta segments. The immuneACCESS repertoire file appears here via TCRdb, limited to in-frame rearrangements. These files lack a portion of the clones; in checked studies, under half of the deficit traces to unresolved V genes, and the cause of the others is not known. The sample table holds fewer than 250,000 clones, of which 65% to 85% were seen once. Of the sample, 0.71% falls within the top ten clones. Sequencing was done on a sample of PBMCs. Receptors originate from a boy aged 2 to 10 in good health and CMV-seronegative.

This chain links TRBV19 with TRBJ1-3; the D gene is possibly TRBD1 (6 bases). V lost 6 bases, J lost 5 bases, and 20 bases lay in between. The CDR3 is made up of 16 amino acids. Per germline, CDR1 LNHDA and CDR2 SQIVND (reference sequence). As DNA, the CDR3 is TGTGCCAGTAGGGGGGCAATACTTCGGGGAAGAAACACCATATATTTT. The encoded protein is CASRGAILRGRNTIYF. The whole variable domain, remainder taken from reference TRBV19 and TRBJ1-3, is DGGITQSPKYLFRKEGQNVTLSCEQNLNHDAMYWYRQDPGQGLRLIYYSQIVNDFQKGDIAEGYSVSREKKESFPLTVTSAQKNPTAFYLCASRGAILRGRNTIYFGEGSWLTVV.

This rearrangement joins TRBV19 to TRBJ1-2, with D possibly TRBD1 on 5 matching bases. Trimming removed 5 bases at V and 3 bases at J, with 13 bases between. This CDR3 contains 14 residues. Germline values: CDR1 LNHDA, CDR2 SQIVND (reference sequence). The CDR3 here is CASSSGGEDYGYTF. In DNA, the CDR3 is TGTGCCAGTAGTTCGGGGGGAGAGGACTATGGCTACACCTTC.

The chain has TRBV2 and TRBJ1-1, with unresolved D. Trimming stripped 8 bases from V and 5 bases from J, with 15 bases between. Germline V gene sequence: CDR1 SNHLY, CDR2 FYNNEI. The CDR3 is made up of 13 amino acids. DNA of the CDR3: TGTGCCAGCTACGGCAGGACTCTAACTGAAGCTTTCTTT. Translation gives CASYGRTLTEAFF.

The V and J genes are TRBV19 and TRBJ2-2, with D possibly matching TRBD1 (6 bases). The CDR3 contains 13 residues. V lost 6 bases to trimming and J lost 4 bases, with 9 bases between them. The germline V gene has CDR1 LNHDA and CDR2 SQIVND (reference sequence). In DNA, the CDR3 is TGTGCCAGTAGGGTGACAGGCACCGGGGAGCTGTTTTTT. This translates into CASRVTGTGELFF. Supplemented by reference TRBV19 and TRBJ2-2, the full variable domain reads DGGITQSPKYLFRKEGQNVTLSCEQNLNHDAMYWYRQDPGQGLRLIYYSQIVNDFQKGDIAEGYSVSREKKESFPLTVTSAQKNPTAFYLCASRVTGTGELFFGEGSRLTVL.

The chain recombines TRBV6-1 with TRBJ1-6, with TRBD1 matching 9 bases. The V gene's germline CDR1 is MNHNS and CDR2 SASEGT. This CDR3 is 12 amino acids long. The V gene end was trimmed by 8 bases and the J gene end by 11 bases; junction bases not matched to a gene: 4. This chain's CDR3 is CASGQGNAPLHF. In DNA, the CDR3 is TGTGCCAGCGGACAGGGGAATGCACCCCTCCACTTT.

The V gene is TRBV5-4, the J gene TRBJ1-6; D possibly corresponds to TRBD1 (6 bases). Germline V lookup: CDR1 SGHNT, CDR2 YYREEE (reference sequence). The V and J ends lost 0 bases and 5 bases respectively, with 15 bases between them. The CDR3 extends over 17 amino acids. The CDR3 DNA reads as TGTGCCAGCAGCTTGGGTGGGGGCTTGGGTGATAATTCACCCCTCCACTTT. Translation: CASSLGGGLGDNSPLHF.

This clone was seen just once. The chain joins TRBV5-1 to TRBJ2-4, with D perhaps matching TRBD1 (6 bases). Per the germline V gene, CDR1 is SGHRS and CDR2 is YFSETQ. Between the trimmed V and J ends, which lost 2 bases and 8 bases, there was a span of 23 bases. This CDR3 spans 17 amino acids. The CDR3 DNA reads TGCGCCAGCAGCTTAAACTTATTACAGGGTCTGGGTGACATTCAGTACTTC. Amino acids: CASSLNLLQGLGDIQYF. Full variable domain (outside the CDR3, taken from reference TRBV5-1 and TRBJ2-4): KAGVTQTPRYLIKTRGQQVTLSCSPISGHRSVSWYQQTPGQGLQFLFEYFSETQRNKGNFPGRFSGRQFSNSRSEMNVSTLELGDSALYLCASSLNLLQGLGDIQYFGAGTRLSVL.

The chain has TRBV5-6 and TRBJ1-2; no clear D gene. V dropped 0 bases and J dropped 3 bases, with 18 bases sitting between them. Germline CDR1 reads SGHDT; CDR2 reads YYEEEE. The CDR3 sequence is 17 residues long. The DNA of the CDR3 is TGTGCCAGCAGCTTGGAGGTAGGAGGCATTGGGGACTATGGCTACACCTTC. Translating gives CASSLEVGGIGDYGYTF.

This clone occurred once. The same CDR3 is also encoded by other DNA sequences in this sample. The chain has TRBV30 and TRBJ1-2, with TRBD1 as a possible D gene (6 bases). Deletions cut 3 bases from V and 2 bases from J, with 10 bases between. CDR1 and CDR2 from the germline V gene are GTSNPN and SVGIG (reference sequence). CDR3 length equals 13 residues. This CDR3 is CAWSLQGNYGYTF. The CDR3 DNA reads as TGTGCCTGGAGCTTACAGGGCAACTATGGCTACACCTTC.

V is TRBV30 and J is TRBJ2-1, with 10 bases identical to TRBD2. The ends lost 3 bases at V and 8 bases at J; junction bases unmatched: 13. This CDR3 is built from 16 residues. Looked up from germline, CDR1 is GTSNPN and CDR2 is SVGIG (reference sequence). In DNA form, the CDR3 reads TGTGCCTGGAGCTTCCTGACTAGCGGGTTGGTCGATGAGCAGTTCTTC. Its protein product is CAWSFLTSGLVDEQFF.

The chain joins TRBV29-1 to TRBJ2-5; 9 bases match TRBD1. This CDR3 is 13 amino acids long. CDR1 and CDR2 (germline): SQVTM, ANQGSEA. J lost 5 bases, V lost 7 bases, and 8 bases had no gene match. CDR3 sequence (DNA): TGCAGCGGTTGGGACAGGGCAGCGGAGACCCAGTACTTC. This sequence encodes CSGWDRAAETQYF.

This chain joins TRBV7-6 and TRBJ2-7, with 7 bases matching TRBD2. The CDR3 spans 15 residues. CDR1 and CDR2 (germline): SGHVS, FNYEAQ. V lost 1 base to trimming and J lost 1 base; unmatched junction nucleotides: 4. The CDR3 is CASSLVSGKSYEQYF. In DNA form, the CDR3 reads TGTGCCAGCAGCTTAGTAAGCGGGAAATCCTACGAGCAGTACTTC.

The V call is TRBV11-3, the J call TRBJ1-1; 8 nucleotides match TRBD1. The CDR3 runs 13 residues. Germline CDR1 SGHNT, CDR2 YENEEA. Trimming took 0 bases from V and 6 from J; bases not matched to a gene: 0. CDR3 region: CASSLETGAEAFF. For the CDR3, the DNA is TGTGCCAGCAGCTTAGAGACAGGGGCTGAAGCTTTCTTT.

J is TRBJ2-7 and V is TRBV11-3; 7 nucleotides match TRBD2. Germline CDR1 and CDR2: SGHNT and YENEEA. V was clipped by 3 bases and J by 3 bases; unmatched bases: 5. The CDR3 length is 14 residues. CDR3 bases: TGTGCCAGCAGCTTCGCGGGAGACAGCTACGAGCAGTACTTC. Translated, it gives CASSFAGDSYEQYF.

V gene TRBV4-1 combines with J gene TRBJ1-1; D might be TRBD1 (5 bases). V lost 0 bases and J 10 bases, leaving 15 bases between the germline ends. This CDR3 region has 14 residues. Germline loops: CDR1 MGHRA, CDR2 YSYEKL. Here the CDR3 reads CASSQEEAGLVAFF. The CDR3 bases are TGCGCCAGCAGCCAAGAGGAAGCGGGGCTGGTAGCTTTCTTT.

With regard to this clone: Germline and junction disagree at one end, which may indicate a read error. The V call is TRBV7-7, the J call TRBJ2-1; D might be TRBD2 (5 bases). There are 13 residues in the CDR3. CDR1 is SSHAT, CDR2 FNYEAQ, per germline (reference sequence). The CDR3 DNA reads TGTGCTAGCAGCCTCGAGAGGGACAATGAGCAGTTCTTC. Protein: CASSLERDNEQFF.

V usage is TRBV6-5 and J usage is TRBJ2-5; D ambiguous. The J call may be in error: the DNA end matches TRBJ2-7 better. This CDR3 contains 14 residues. Per the germline V gene, CDR1 is MNHEY and CDR2 is SVGAGI. This chain's CDR3 is CASSYRVTGYEQYF. CDR3 DNA: TGTGCCAGCAGTTACCGGGTGACTGGGTACGAGCAGTACTTC.

This sequence joins TRBV6-5 and TRBJ2-5, with 7 bases that match TRBD1. Germline V lookup: CDR1 MNHEY, CDR2 SVGAGI. CDR3 length: 16 residues. V shed 0 bases, J shed 4 bases, and the junction held 8 bases outside the gene matches. CDR3: CASSYSNRGVGETQYF. The CDR3 bases are TGTGCCAGCAGTTACTCGAACAGGGGCGTTGGAGAGACCCAGTACTTC.

This clone was recorded once. The J gene is TRBJ2-3, the V gene TRBV5-4, with a weak D call TRBD2 (6 bases). The CDR3 runs to 17 residues. Looked up from germline, CDR1 is SGHNT and CDR2 is YYREEE (reference sequence). V lost 4 bases to trimming and J lost 2 bases, with 20 bases between them. The CDR3, as DNA: TGTGCCAGCAGCCCCCCACCGGGAGCAACTTCCACAGATACGCAGTATTTT. The encoded protein is CASSPPPGATSTDTQYF.

This clone has just a few counts. The chain has TRBV5-6 and TRBJ2-7; maybe TRBD2 (5 bases). The germline CDR1 and CDR2 sequences are SGHDT and YYEEEE. The CDR3 sequence is 15 residues long. V dropped 2 bases and J dropped 0 bases, with 12 bases sitting between them. The CDR3 DNA is TGTGCCAGCAGCTTTGGAGGCGAGGGCTCCTACGAGCAGTACTTC. It specifies CASSFGGEGSYEQYF.

This clone was picked up one time. The chain links TRBV6-4 to TRBJ2-3; weak D call: TRBD2 (6 bases). CDR1 is MRHNA, CDR2 SNTAGT, per germline. V was trimmed by 0 bases and J by 4 bases, leaving 11 bases between them. The CDR3 runs to 15 residues. The CDR3 sequence: CASSDSTGEADTQYF. The CDR3 nucleotides are TGTGCCAGCAGTGACTCGACGGGAGAAGCAGATACGCAGTATTTT.

V usage is TRBV7-9 and J usage is TRBJ2-5; a weak D match, TRBD1 (5 bases). Germline values: CDR1 SEHNR, CDR2 FQNEAQ (reference sequence). V was clipped by 4 bases and J by 1 base, with 13 bases between them. The CDR3 covers 15 residues. The CDR3 protein is CASSSPGWGQETQYF. The CDR3 nucleotides read TGTGCCAGCAGCTCCCCAGGGTGGGGCCAAGAGACCCAGTACTTC. The full variable domain, rest sourced from reference TRBV7-9 and TRBJ2-5, is DTGVSQNPRHKITKRGQNVTFRCDPISEHNRLYWYRQTLGQGPEFLTYFQNEAQLEKSRLLSDRFSAERPKGSFSTLEIQRTEQGDSAMYLCASSSPGWGQETQYFGPGTRLLVL.

V and J are TRBV9 and TRBJ2-3; 7 positions match TRBD1. Germline V CDR1 and CDR2: SGDLS, YYNGEE. The CDR3 contains 17 residues. The junction had 8 bases not matched to a gene; V was cut back by 1 base and J by 0 bases. CDR3 amino acids: CASSVLGSGGSTDTQYF. The CDR3 DNA reads TGTGCCAGCAGCGTACTCGGATCAGGGGGTAGCACAGATACGCAGTATTTT.

The genes are TRBV15 and TRBJ1-2, with D perhaps TRBD1 (6 bases). In germline, CDR1 is LNHNV, CDR2 YYDKDF (reference sequence). V lost 3 bases to trimming and J lost 4 bases, with 9 bases between them. The CDR3 is 13 residues long. This CDR3 reads CATSRNRVYGYTF. CDR3 nucleotide sequence: TGTGCCACCAGCAGGAACAGGGTCTATGGCTACACCTTC. Full variable domain (outside the CDR3, taken from reference TRBV15 and TRBJ1-2): DAMVIQNPRYQVTQFGKPVTLSCSQTLNHNVMYWYQQKSSQAPKLLFHYYDKDFNNEADTPDNFQSRRPNTSFCFLDIRSPGLGDTAMYLCATSRNRVYGYTFGSGTRLTVV.

The chain recombines TRBV27 with TRBJ1-1, with a weak D call TRBD1 (6 bases). V shed 3 bases and J shed 10 bases, with 15 bases lying between them. The CDR3 is 13 residues long. Germline lookup yields CDR1 MNHEY and CDR2 SMNVEV (reference sequence). The DNA of the CDR3 is TGTGCCAGCAGTTTTACGGGCGGGGGCGGAGCTTTCTTT. Translated: CASSFTGGGGAFF.

The chain has TRBV13 and TRBJ2-7, with 13 bases fitting TRBD2. Looked up from germline, CDR1 is PRHDT and CDR2 is FYEKMQ (reference sequence). Trimming removed 10 bases from V and 0 bases from J; junction bases left unmatched: 12. The CDR3 is 17 residues long. The CDR3 DNA follows: TGTGCCACCTCTAAGGGGGGACTAGCGGGGATCTCCTACGAGCAGTACTTC. Amino acids: CATSKGGLAGISYEQYF.

This clone was seen once. This chain links TRBV19 with TRBJ2-6; D ambiguous. CDR1 and CDR2 from the germline V gene are LNHDA and SQIVND (reference sequence). The CDR3 runs 14 residues. Between the trimmed V and J ends, which lost 2 bases and 3 bases, there was a span of 5 bases. CDR3 in amino acids: CASSITFGANVLTF. The CDR3 DNA reads TGTGCCAGTAGTATAACTTTTGGGGCCAACGTCCTGACTTTC.